This T cell receptor (beta chain) is drawn from a study of blood T cell repertoires in COVID-19. Background on the study: Some COVID-19 samples were acute and others convalescent; all came from the United States, Italy and Spain. T cells, B-cell-depleted T cells, or PBMCs provided the cDNA or gDNA that served as material.

Original handling: Nucleated cell number was recorded as an estimate derived from reference gene primer amplification. Repertoires were generated with immunoSEQ multiplex PCR, while TCRdb's copy carries only in-frame clones and drops some. V, J and clone size are those of that table, while D and trimming were read from the DNA. Of roughly 13,000 clones in the sample, 75% to 85% were seen once. CDR3 length equals 17 residues. Trimming took 4 bases from V and 2 from J; bases not matched to a gene: 9. Per the germline V gene, CDR1 is LNHDA and CDR2 is SQIVND (reference sequence). Input material: peripheral blood. The rearrangement links TRBV19 to TRBJ1-5, with 9 nucleotides matching TRBD1. The source is a man between 35 and 55 years old with active or convalescent COVID-19. CDR3 in DNA: TGTGCCAGTAGTACCCTAGGGGACAGGGTAGGCAATCAGCCCCAGCATTTT. Its protein product is CASSTLGDRVGNQPQHF. The entire variable domain, with the rest obtained from reference TRBV19 and TRBJ1-5, is as follows: DGGITQSPKYLFRKEGQNVTLSCEQNLNHDAMYWYRQDPGQGLRLIYYSQIVNDFQKGDIAEGYSVSREKKESFPLTVTSAQKNPTAFYLCASSTLGDRVGNQPQHFGDGTRLSIL.